These T cell receptor beta chains were read from a single sample in a study of graft-versus-host responses after intestinal transplantation. The method was immunoSEQ multiplex PCR; TCRdb's version includes in-frame clones alone and lacks a portion of them. This sample yields roughly 4,500 clones, of which 65% to 80% are seen a single time; 15% belongs to the top ten. Sample: ileum tissue, taken 338 days after intestinal transplantation. Every receptor here comes from a human patient who received an intestinal transplant, so some T cells may come from the graft donor. Both conserved end residues are part of each CDR3. Fields, in order: clone size, J gene, D gene, V gene, CDR3 DNA, CDR3 protein. The D gene is left open where the match is weak. The size of a clone is reported for some rows only, either as once, few or many, or as a class for expanded clones.

once	TRBJ1-1	TRBD1	TRBV30	TGTGCCTGGAGTGCAGGGGGGTCCACTGAAGCTTTCTTT	CAWSAGGSTEAFF
NA	TRBJ2-1	NA	TRBV6-5	TGTGCCAGCAGGTGGAGGGGAAATCCCAATGAGCAGTTCTTC	CASRWRGNPNEQFF
NA	TRBJ2-7	NA	TRBV29-1	TGCAGCGTTGTGTTGGAGGGGCCCTCCTACGAGCAGTACTTC	CSVVLEGPSYEQYF
NA	TRBJ2-1	TRBD2	TRBV7-9	TGTGCCAGCGGGGCCGGGACTAGCGGGAGACATGAGCAGTTCTTC	CASGAGTSGRHEQFF
few	TRBJ1-1	TRBD1	TRBV4-1	TGCGCCAGCAGCCAAGACCGGGACAGGGGGGAACGAGCTTTCTTT	CASSQDRDRGERAFF
NA	TRBJ2-7	TRBD1	TRBV7-2	TGTGCCAGCAGCCCCCTGGCAGGGGGCTGGAACGAGCAGTACTTC	CASSPLAGGWNEQYF
NA	TRBJ1-1	NA	TRBV5-5	TGTGCCAGCAGTTCCTTATCAGGGGTCACTGAAGCTTTCTTT	CASSSLSGVTEAFF
NA	TRBJ2-3	TRBD1	TRBV2	TGTGCCAGCAGTGAAGGGACAGGGGCCACAGATACGCAGTATTTT	CASSEGTGATDTQYF
NA	TRBJ1-5	NA	TRBV6-8	TGTGCCAGCTGGGAGGATAGCAATCAGCCCCAGCATTTT	CASWEDSNQPQHF
NA	TRBJ2-7	NA	TRBV30	TGTGCCTGGAGTTATACAGGGTACGGCGAGCAGTACTTC	CAWSYTGYGEQYF
NA	TRBJ1-1	NA	TRBV5-4	TGTGCCAGCAGCTTGACTCCGGGAAAGAACACTGAAGCTTTCTTT	CASSLTPGKNTEAFF
NA	TRBJ2-1	NA	TRBV29-1	TGCAGCGTGTTACTAGAAACGGGTGAGCAGTTCTTC	CSVLLETGEQFF
NA	TRBJ2-5	NA	TRBV28	TGTGCCAGCAGCGGGGAGACCCAGTACTTC	CASSGETQYF
NA	TRBJ2-7	TRBD1	TRBV11-1	TGTGCCAGCGGATACAGGGGGCCAGGCGAGCAGTACTTC	CASGYRGPGEQYF
few	TRBJ2-7	TRBD2	TRBV30	TGTGCCTGGAGGGGACTAGCCTACGAGCAGTACTTC	CAWRGLAYEQYF
once	TRBJ1-4	NA	TRBV10-3	TGTGCCATCAGTGAGTCGCTCGGGGAAAAACTGTTTTTT	CAISESLGEKLFF
few	TRBJ2-7	TRBD1	TRBV4-2	TGTGCCAGCAGCCAAGGTGGGACAGCCTCCTACGAGCAGTACTTC	CASSQGGTASYEQYF
once	TRBJ2-1	TRBD2	TRBV27	TGTCCCCGGGGGGTAGCGGACGACAATGAGCAGTTCTTC	CPRGVADDNEQFF
NA	TRBJ1-1	TRBD1	TRBV6-6	TGTGCCAGCAGTTATGGGACAGGGGCCGCTTTCTTT	CASSYGTGAAFF
few	TRBJ2-3	TRBD1	TRBV5-1	TGCGCCAGCAGCACTGGGACAGGGGGAACAGATACGCAGTATTTT	CASSTGTGGTDTQYF
NA	TRBJ2-6	NA	TRBV7-9	TGTGCCAGCAGCCCTCCGTATAATACTGGGGCCAACGTCCTGACTTTC	CASSPPYNTGANVLTF
once	TRBJ2-2	NA	TRBV5-1	TGCGCCAGCAGCTTGGCCTCGAGCGCGAACACCGGGGAGCTGTTTTTT	CASSLASSANTGELFF
few	TRBJ2-2	TRBD1	TRBV5-4	TGTGCCAGCAGCCCCGGGACAGGGAACACCGGGGAGCTGTTTTTT	CASSPGTGNTGELFF
NA	TRBJ1-5	NA	TRBV7-8	TGTGCCAGCAGCTTAGTTAGGAGGGTGGGCTATAGCAATCAGCCCCAGCATTTT	CASSLVRRVGYSNQPQHF
NA	TRBJ1-2	NA	TRBV5-1	TGCGCCAGCAGCCTTGGGGGGAATGGCTACACCTTC	CASSLGGNGYTF
few	TRBJ1-1	NA	TRBV5-6	TGTGCCAGCAGCTTGCGGGGGACTGAAGCTTTCTTT	CASSLRGTEAFF
NA	TRBJ2-7	NA	TRBV4-1	TGCGCCAGCAGCCGCCTACTAGCTCCGGCCTACGAGCAGTACTTC	CASSRLLAPAYEQYF